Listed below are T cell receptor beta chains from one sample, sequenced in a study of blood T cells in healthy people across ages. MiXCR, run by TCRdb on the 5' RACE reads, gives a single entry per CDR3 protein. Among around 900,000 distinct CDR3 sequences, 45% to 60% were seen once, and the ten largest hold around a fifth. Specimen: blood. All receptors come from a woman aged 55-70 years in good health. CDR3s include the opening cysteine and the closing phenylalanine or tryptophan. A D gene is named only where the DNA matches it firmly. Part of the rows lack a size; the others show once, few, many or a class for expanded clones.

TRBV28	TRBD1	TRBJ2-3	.	TGTGCCAGCAGTGCGACGGGACAGGGCTTCACAGATACGCAGTATTTT	CASSATGQGFTDTQYF
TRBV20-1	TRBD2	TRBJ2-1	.	TGCAGTGCGACTGGGACTAGCGGAATGGCGGCCTACAATGAGCAGTTCTTC	CSATGTSGMAAYNEQFF
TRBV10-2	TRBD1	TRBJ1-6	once	TGCGCCAGCAGTGAGTCAATGGGGGCCAGGGGGAATTCACCCCTCCACTTT	CASSESMGARGNSPLHF
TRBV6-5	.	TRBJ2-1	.	TGTGCCAGCAGTTACTCCCTAGAGAATGAGCAGTTCTTC	CASSYSLENEQFF
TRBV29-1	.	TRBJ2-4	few	TGCAGCGTTGAGAGGGGTGCCAAAAACATTCAGTACTTC	CSVERGAKNIQYF
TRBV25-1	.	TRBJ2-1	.	TGTGCCAGCAGTGAATATAGCCCAGGGGGGGATAGGCAGTTCTTC	CASSEYSPGGDRQFF
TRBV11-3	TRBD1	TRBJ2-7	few	TGTGCCAGCAGCTTGGGACAGAAGTACGAGCAGTACTTC	CASSLGQKYEQYF
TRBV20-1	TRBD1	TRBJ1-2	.	TGCAGTGCTACCACAGGGGGCGGAAGCTATGGCTACACCTTC	CSATTGGGSYGYTF
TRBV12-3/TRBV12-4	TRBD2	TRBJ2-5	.	TGTGCCAGCAGGCAGGGACTAGCGGAAGAGACCCAGTACTTC	CASRQGLAEETQYF
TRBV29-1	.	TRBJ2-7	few	TGCAGCGTTACAGGACTGCAGCTCTACGAGCAGTACTTC	CSVTGLQLYEQYF
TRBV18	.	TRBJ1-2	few	TGTGCCAGCTCACCACGTGTTGTAAGGGAAGTCTATGGCTACACCTTC	CASSPRVVREVYGYTF
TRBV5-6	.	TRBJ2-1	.	TGTGCCAGCAGCTTGTGGTCCACATACAATGAGCAGTTCTTC	CASSLWSTYNEQFF
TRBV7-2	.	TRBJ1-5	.	TGTGCCAGCAGCTTAGAATTGTTGGACAATCAGCCCCAGCATTTT	CASSLELLDNQPQHF
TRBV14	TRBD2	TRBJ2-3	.	TGTGCCAGCAGCCAGGCGGGACTACCGGGCGATACGCAGTATTTT	CASSQAGLPGDTQYF
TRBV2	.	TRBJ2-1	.	TGTGCCAGCAGTCCAAGACGACAGGGAGGGAATGAGCAGTTCTTC	CASSPRRQGGNEQFF
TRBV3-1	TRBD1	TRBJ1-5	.	TGTGCCAGCAGCCAAGGCAGGGGGCGTCAGCCCCAGCATTTT	CASSQGRGRQPQHF
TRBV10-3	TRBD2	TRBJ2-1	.	TGTGCCATCAAGGCTAGCGGGGTCAATGAGCAGTTCTTC	CAIKASGVNEQFF
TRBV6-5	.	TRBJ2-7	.	TGTGCCAGTGAGTCGAGAGAGGACTACGAGCAGTACTTC	CASESREDYEQYF
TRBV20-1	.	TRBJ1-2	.	TGCAGTGCTAGAAGTGACACCAACTATGGCTACACCTTC	CSARSDTNYGYTF
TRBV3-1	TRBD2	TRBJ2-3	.	TGTGCCAGCAGCCAAGATCCGCTAGCGGGAGGGCCTCGAAATACGCAGTATTTT	CASSQDPLAGGPRNTQYF
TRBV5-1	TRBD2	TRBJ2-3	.	TGCGCCAGCAGCTACGGACTAGCGGGCCCTAGCACAGATACGCAGTATTTT	CASSYGLAGPSTDTQYF
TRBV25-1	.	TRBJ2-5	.	TGTGCCAGCGACCGGACTGGCTACAATGAGCAGTACTTC	CASDRTGYNEQYF
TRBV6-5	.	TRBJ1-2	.	TGTGCCAGCAGCCGACAAACAGGGTTAGTTGGTGGCTACACCTTC	CASSRQTGLVGGYTF